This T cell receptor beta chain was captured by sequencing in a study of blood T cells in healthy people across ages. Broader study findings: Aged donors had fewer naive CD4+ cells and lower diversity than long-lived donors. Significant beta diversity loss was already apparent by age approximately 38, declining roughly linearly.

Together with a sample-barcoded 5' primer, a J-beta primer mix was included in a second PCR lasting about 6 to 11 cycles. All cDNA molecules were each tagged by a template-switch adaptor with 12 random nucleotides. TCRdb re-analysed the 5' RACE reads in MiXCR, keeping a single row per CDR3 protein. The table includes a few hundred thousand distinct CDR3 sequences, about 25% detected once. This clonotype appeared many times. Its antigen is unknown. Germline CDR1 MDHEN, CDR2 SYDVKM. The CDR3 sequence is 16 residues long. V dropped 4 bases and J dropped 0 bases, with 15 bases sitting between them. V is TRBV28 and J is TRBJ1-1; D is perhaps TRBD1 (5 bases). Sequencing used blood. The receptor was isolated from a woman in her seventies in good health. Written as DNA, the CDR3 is TGTGCCAGCAGTTCCGGGACCCTCATCTTGAACACTGAAGCTTTCTTT. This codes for CASSSGTLILNTEAFF.